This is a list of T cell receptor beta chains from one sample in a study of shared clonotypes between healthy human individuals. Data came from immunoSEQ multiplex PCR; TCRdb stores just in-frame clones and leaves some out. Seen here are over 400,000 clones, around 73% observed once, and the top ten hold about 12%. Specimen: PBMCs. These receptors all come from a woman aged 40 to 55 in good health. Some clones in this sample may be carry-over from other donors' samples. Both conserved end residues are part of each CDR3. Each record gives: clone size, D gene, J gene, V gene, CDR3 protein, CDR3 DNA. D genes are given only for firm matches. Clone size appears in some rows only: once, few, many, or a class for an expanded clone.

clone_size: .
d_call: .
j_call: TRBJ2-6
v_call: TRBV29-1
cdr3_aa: CSVDDRSGANVLTF
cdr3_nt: TGCAGCGTTGATGATAGATCTGGGGCCAACGTCCTGACTTTC

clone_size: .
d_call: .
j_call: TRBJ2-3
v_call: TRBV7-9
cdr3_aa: CASSLTSSTDTQYF
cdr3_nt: TGTGCCAGCAGCTTAACTAGTAGCACAGATACGCAGTATTTT

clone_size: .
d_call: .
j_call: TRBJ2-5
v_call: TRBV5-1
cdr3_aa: CASSLEAQETQYF
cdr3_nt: TGCGCCAGCAGCTTGGAGGCACAAGAGACCCAGTACTTC

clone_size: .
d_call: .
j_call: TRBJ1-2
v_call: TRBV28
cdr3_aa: CASSLTEYGYTF
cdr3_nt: TGTGCCAGCAGTTTGACAGAGTATGGCTACACCTTC

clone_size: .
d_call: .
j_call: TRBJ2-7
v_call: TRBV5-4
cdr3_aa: CASSSSGVYEQYF
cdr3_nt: TGTGCCAGCAGCTCCTCGGGGGTATACGAGCAGTACTTC

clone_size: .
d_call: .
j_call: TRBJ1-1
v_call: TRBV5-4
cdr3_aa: CASSWGTGTEAFF
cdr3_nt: TGTGCCAGCAGCTGGGGGACGGGCACTGAAGCTTTCTTT

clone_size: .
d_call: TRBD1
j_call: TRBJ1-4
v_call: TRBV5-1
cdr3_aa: CASSRTGGLEKLFF
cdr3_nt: TGCGCCAGCAGCCGTACAGGGGGACTTGAAAAACTGTTTTTT

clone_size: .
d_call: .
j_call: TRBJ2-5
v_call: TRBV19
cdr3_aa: CASSTAAQETQYF
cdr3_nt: TGTGCCAGTAGTACGGCAGCCCAAGAGACCCAGTACTTC

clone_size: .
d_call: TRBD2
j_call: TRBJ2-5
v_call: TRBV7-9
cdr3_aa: CASKIGTSGMETQYF
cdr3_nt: TGTGCCAGCAAAATAGGGACTAGCGGGATGGAGACCCAGTACTTC

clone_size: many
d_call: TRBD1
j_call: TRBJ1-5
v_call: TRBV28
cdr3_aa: CASSRDRGRQPQHF
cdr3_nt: TGTGCCAGCAGTCGGGACAGGGGTAGGCAGCCCCAGCATTTT

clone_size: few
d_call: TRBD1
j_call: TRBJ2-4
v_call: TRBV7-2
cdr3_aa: CASSLQGAKNIQYF
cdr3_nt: TGTGCCAGCAGCCTACAGGGGGCCAAAAACATTCAGTACTTC

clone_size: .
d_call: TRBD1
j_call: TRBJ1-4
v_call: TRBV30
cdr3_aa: CASQRGTGVEKLFF
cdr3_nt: TGTGCCTCACAACGGGGGACAGGGGTGGAAAAACTGTTTTTT

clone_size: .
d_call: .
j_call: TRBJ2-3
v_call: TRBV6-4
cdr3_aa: CASSDPASTDTQYF
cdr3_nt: TGTGCCAGCAGTGACCCCGCCAGCACAGATACGCAGTATTTT

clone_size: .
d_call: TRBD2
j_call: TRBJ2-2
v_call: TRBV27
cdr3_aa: CASSFGRATGELFF
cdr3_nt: TGTGCCAGCAGTTTCGGGAGGGCCACCGGGGAGCTGTTTTTT

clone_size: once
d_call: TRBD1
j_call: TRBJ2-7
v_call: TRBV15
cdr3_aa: CATSYETGPDYEQYF
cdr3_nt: TGTGCCACCAGCTACGAGACAGGGCCCGACTACGAGCAGTACTTC

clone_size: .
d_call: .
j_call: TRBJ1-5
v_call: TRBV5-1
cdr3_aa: CASSLGTHSNQPQHF
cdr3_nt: TGCGCCAGCAGCTTGGGAACCCATAGCAATCAGCCCCAGCATTTT

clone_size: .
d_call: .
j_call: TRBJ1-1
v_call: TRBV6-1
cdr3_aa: CASSEGPGNGVNTEAFF
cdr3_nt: TGTGCCAGCAGTGAAGGGCCAGGGAATGGTGTGAACACTGAAGCTTTCTTT

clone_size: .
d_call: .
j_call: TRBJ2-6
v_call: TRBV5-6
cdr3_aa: CASSLDPSQDSGANVLTF
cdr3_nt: TGTGCCAGCAGCTTGGACCCCTCTCAGGACTCTGGGGCCAACGTCCTGACTTTC

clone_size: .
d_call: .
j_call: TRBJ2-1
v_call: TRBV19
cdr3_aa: CASSTYNEQFF
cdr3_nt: TGTGCCAGTAGTACCTACAATGAGCAGTTCTTC

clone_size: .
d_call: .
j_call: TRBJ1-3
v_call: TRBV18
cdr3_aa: CASSPRPDGNTIYF
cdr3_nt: TGTGCCAGCTCACCAAGGCCAGATGGAAACACCATATATTTT

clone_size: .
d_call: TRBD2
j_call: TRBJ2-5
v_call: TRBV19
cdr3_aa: CASSQGLAGGKETQYF
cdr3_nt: TGTGCCAGTAGTCAGGGACTAGCGGGAGGTAAAGAGACCCAGTACTTC

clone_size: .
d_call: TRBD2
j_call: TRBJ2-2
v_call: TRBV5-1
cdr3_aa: CASSWGRLAENTGELFF
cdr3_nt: TGCGCCAGCAGCTGGGGGCGACTAGCGGAGAACACCGGGGAGCTGTTTTTT

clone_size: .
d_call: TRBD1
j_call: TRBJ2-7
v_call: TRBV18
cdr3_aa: CASSPRDRGYEQYF
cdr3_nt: TGTGCCAGCTCACCACGGGACAGGGGTTACGAGCAGTACTTC

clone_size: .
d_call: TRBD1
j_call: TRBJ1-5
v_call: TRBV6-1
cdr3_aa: CASTGTGVLNQPQHF
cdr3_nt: TGTGCCAGCACCGGGACAGGGGTCCTCAATCAGCCCCAGCATTTT

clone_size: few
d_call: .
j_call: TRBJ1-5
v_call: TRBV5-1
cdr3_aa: CASSLEGHQPQHF
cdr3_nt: TGCGCCAGCAGCTTGGAGGGCCATCAGCCCCAGCATTTT

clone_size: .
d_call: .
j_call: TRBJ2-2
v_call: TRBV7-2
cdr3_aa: CASSFSGTNTGELFF
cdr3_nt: TGTGCCAGCAGCTTCTCAGGAACGAACACCGGGGAGCTGTTTTTT

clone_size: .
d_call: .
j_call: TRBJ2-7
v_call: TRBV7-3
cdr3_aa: CASSPGGAGSYEQYF
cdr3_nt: TGTGCCAGCAGCCCGGGGGGCGCTGGCTCCTACGAGCAGTACTTC

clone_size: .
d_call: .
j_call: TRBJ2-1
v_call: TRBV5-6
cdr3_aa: CASSPGFAGHNEQFF
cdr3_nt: TGTGCCAGCAGCCCGGGGTTCGCGGGACACAATGAGCAGTTCTTC

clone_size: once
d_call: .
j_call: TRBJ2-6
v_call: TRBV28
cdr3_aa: CASSWGGQMFLSGANVLTF
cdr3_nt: TGTGCCAGCAGTTGGGGGGGACAAATGTTTCTCTCTGGGGCCAACGTCCTGACTTTC

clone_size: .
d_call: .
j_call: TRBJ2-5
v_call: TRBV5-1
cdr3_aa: CASSPELRQETQYF
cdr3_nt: TGCGCCAGCAGCCCTGAACTGAGACAAGAGACCCAGTACTTC

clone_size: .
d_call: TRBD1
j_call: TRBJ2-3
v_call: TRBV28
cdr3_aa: CASSHGQGTDTQYF
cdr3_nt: TGTGCCAGCAGTCATGGACAGGGCACAGATACGCAGTATTTT

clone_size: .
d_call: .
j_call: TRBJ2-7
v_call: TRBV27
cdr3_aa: CVSSLIYRDQQYF
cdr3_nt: TGTGTCAGCAGTTTAATATACAGGGATCAGCAGTACTTC

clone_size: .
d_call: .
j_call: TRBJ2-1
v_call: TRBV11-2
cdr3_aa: CASSFGQPGNEQFF
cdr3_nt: TGTGCCAGCAGCTTCGGGCAGCCGGGCAATGAGCAGTTCTTC

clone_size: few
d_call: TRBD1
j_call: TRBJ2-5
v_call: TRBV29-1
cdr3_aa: CSVRTGEETQYF
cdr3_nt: TGCAGCGTAAGGACAGGGGAAGAGACCCAGTACTTC

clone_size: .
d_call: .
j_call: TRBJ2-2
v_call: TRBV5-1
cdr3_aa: CASSRTLNTGELFF
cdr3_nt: TGCGCCAGCAGCCGGACTTTGAACACCGGGGAGCTGTTTTTT

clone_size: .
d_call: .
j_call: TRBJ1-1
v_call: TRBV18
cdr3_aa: CASSPPGYLGNTEAFF
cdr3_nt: TGTGCCAGCTCACCACCGGGGTATCTGGGGAACACTGAAGCTTTCTTT

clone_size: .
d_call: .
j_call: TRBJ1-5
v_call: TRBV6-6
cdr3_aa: CASSYFNQPQHF
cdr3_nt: TGTGCCAGCAGTTACTTCAATCAGCCCCAGCATTTT

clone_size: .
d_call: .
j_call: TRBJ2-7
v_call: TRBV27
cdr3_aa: CATWGVRSSYEQYF
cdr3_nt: TGTGCCACCTGGGGGGTGCGAAGCTCCTACGAGCAGTACTTC

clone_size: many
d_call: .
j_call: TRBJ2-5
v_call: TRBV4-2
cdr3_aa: CASSQGSLAASRGETQYF
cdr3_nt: TGTGCCAGCAGCCAAGGGAGTTTGGCGGCTTCCCGCGGGGAGACCCAGTACTTC

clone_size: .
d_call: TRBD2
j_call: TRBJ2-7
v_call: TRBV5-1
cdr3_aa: CASSPGRGSAYEQYF
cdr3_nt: TGCGCCAGCAGCCCAGGGCGCGGGAGCGCGTACGAGCAGTACTTC

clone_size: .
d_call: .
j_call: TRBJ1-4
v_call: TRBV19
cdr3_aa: CASSTTTYKGEKLFF
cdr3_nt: TGTGCCAGTAGTACAACGACCTATAAAGGAGAAAAACTGTTTTTT

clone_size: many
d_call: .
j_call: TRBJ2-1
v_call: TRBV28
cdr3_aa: CASSPRAGQQFF
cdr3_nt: TGTGCCAGCAGTCCCCGGGCCGGCCAGCAGTTCTTC

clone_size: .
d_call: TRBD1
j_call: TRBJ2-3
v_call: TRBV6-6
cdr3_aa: CASRLTGGADTQYF
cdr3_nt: TGTGCCAGCAGGCTTACAGGGGGCGCAGATACGCAGTATTTT

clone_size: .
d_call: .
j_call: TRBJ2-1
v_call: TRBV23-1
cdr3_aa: CASSQVEGGGPPGSYNEQFF
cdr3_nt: TGCGCCAGCAGTCAAGTGGAGGGGGGGGGACCTCCTGGCTCCTACAATGAGCAGTTCTTC

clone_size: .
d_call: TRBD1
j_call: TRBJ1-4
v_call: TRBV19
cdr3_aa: CASRRQGTNEKLFF
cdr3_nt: TGTGCCAGTAGGAGACAGGGGACGAATGAAAAACTGTTTTTT

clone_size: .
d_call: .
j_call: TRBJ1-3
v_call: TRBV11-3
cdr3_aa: CASSLDGQSGNTIYF
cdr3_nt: TGTGCCAGCAGCTTAGACGGACAGTCTGGAAACACCATATATTTT

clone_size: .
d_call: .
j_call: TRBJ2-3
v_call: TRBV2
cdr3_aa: CASSEWVVTDTQYF
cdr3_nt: TGTGCCAGCAGTGAATGGGTGGTAACAGATACGCAGTATTTT

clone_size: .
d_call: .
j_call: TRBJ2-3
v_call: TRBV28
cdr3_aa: CASSSLGKTDTQYF
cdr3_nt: TGTGCCAGCAGCTCCTTGGGGAAAACAGATACGCAGTATTTT

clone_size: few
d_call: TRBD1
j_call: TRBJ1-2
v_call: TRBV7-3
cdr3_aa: CASSLEGTDYGYTF
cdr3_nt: TGTGCCAGCAGCCTTGAAGGGACAGACTATGGCTACACCTTC

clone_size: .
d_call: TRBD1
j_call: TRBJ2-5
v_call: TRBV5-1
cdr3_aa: CASSLEGQGVETQYF
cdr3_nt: TGCGCCAGCAGCTTGGAAGGACAGGGGGTGGAGACCCAGTACTTC

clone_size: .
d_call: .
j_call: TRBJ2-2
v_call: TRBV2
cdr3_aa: CASSETGSTGELFF
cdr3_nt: TGTGCCAGCAGTGAAACAGGGAGTACCGGGGAGCTGTTTTTT

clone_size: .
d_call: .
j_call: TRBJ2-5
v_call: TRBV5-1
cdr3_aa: CASSPGAQETQYF
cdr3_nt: TGCGCCAGCAGCCCAGGGGCCCAAGAGACCCAGTACTTC

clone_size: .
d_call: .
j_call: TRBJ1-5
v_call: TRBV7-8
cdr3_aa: CASSLTWAAGAHQPQHF
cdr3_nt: TGTGCCAGCAGCTTAACATGGGCCGCGGGTGCCCATCAGCCCCAGCATTTT